The rows below give T cell receptor beta chains drawn from one sample of a study of technical replicates of blood from a handful of donors. Profiling relied on immunoSEQ multiplex PCR, and the TCRdb table lists in-frame clones only, not all of them. This table has just over 60,000 clones, about 90% appearing once. Sequenced: PBMCs. Receptor source: a human donor in good health. Some clones in this sample may be carry-over from other donors' samples. Each CDR3 is given with its conserved first and last residue. The D gene is left open where the match is weak. Where a row states a size, it is once, few, many or the class of an expanded clone; other rows omit it.

CDR3 DNA: TGCGCCAGCAGCCTGGGACAGGGTTCACCCCTCCACTTT
CDR3 protein: CASSLGQGSPLHF
J gene: TRBJ1-6
clone size: few
V gene: TRBV4-3
D gene: TRBD1

CDR3 DNA: TGCGCCAGCAGCCCGGGACAGCCGGGTCACACTGAAGCTTTCTTT
CDR3 protein: CASSPGQPGHTEAFF
J gene: TRBJ1-1
clone size: -
V gene: TRBV5-1
D gene: TRBD1

CDR3 DNA: TGTGCCAGCTCACCACCGACCCGGGAAGGCTACACCTTC
CDR3 protein: CASSPPTREGYTF
J gene: TRBJ1-2
clone size: -
V gene: TRBV18
D gene: -

CDR3 DNA: TGTGCCAGTAGTACCCGGGACTCCGCAACTAATGAAAAACTGTTTTTT
CDR3 protein: CASSTRDSATNEKLFF
J gene: TRBJ1-4
clone size: -
V gene: TRBV19
D gene: -

CDR3 DNA: TGTGCCAGCAGCCCGGTCACAGGGGGTAACACCGGGGAGCTGTTTTTT
CDR3 protein: CASSPVTGGNTGELFF
J gene: TRBJ2-2
clone size: -
V gene: TRBV14
D gene: TRBD1

CDR3 DNA: TGTGCCAGCAGTACCACGACAGAGCCCCACACTGAGCAGTTCTTC
CDR3 protein: CASSTTTEPHTEQFF
J gene: TRBJ2-1
clone size: once
V gene: TRBV11-3
D gene: -

CDR3 DNA: TGCGCCAGCAGCCAAGATCGGGGGACAGGACGCTATGGCTACACCTTC
CDR3 protein: CASSQDRGTGRYGYTF
J gene: TRBJ1-2
clone size: -
V gene: TRBV4-3
D gene: TRBD1

CDR3 DNA: TGCGCCAGCAGTGAGTCTGCGGCAATACAAGAGACCCAGTACTTC
CDR3 protein: CASSESAAIQETQYF
J gene: TRBJ2-5
clone size: -
V gene: TRBV10-2
D gene: -

CDR3 DNA: TGTGCCTGGAAATGGGGACTAGCGGGAGGAGAGCAGTACTTC
CDR3 protein: CAWKWGLAGGEQYF
J gene: TRBJ2-7
clone size: -
V gene: TRBV30
D gene: TRBD2

CDR3 DNA: TGTGCCAGCCGGACTAGCGGGGGTTACAATGAGCAGTTCTTC
CDR3 protein: CASRTSGGYNEQFF
J gene: TRBJ2-1
clone size: -
V gene: TRBV19
D gene: TRBD2

CDR3 DNA: TGCGCCAGCAGCCAAGGGGGAAGGGGTACAGAGACCCAGTACTTC
CDR3 protein: CASSQGGRGTETQYF
J gene: TRBJ2-5
clone size: few
V gene: TRBV4-3
D gene: -

CDR3 DNA: TGTGCCAGCACCCGGGACAGAAAATTCAATCAGCCCCAGCATTTT
CDR3 protein: CASTRDRKFNQPQHF
J gene: TRBJ1-5
clone size: -
V gene: TRBV6-1
D gene: TRBD1

CDR3 DNA: TGTGCCGCGTCCGACTTCTCCTACGAGCAGTACTTC
CDR3 protein: CAASDFSYEQYF
J gene: TRBJ2-7
clone size: -
V gene: TRBV30
D gene: -

CDR3 DNA: TGTGCCAGCAGCCTTTCCGGACAGGGAAGAGGAGCTTTCTTT
CDR3 protein: CASSLSGQGRGAFF
J gene: TRBJ1-1
clone size: -
V gene: TRBV7-3
D gene: TRBD1

CDR3 DNA: TGTGCCAGCAGTTTAGGCCCCCAACAGCCGGTAATTGGGTACGAGCAGTACTTC
CDR3 protein: CASSLGPQQPVIGYEQYF
J gene: TRBJ2-7
clone size: -
V gene: TRBV27
D gene: -

CDR3 DNA: TGTGCCAGCTCACCCCTATGGGGGCAGGGTGACACCGGGGAGCTGTTTTTT
CDR3 protein: CASSPLWGQGDTGELFF
J gene: TRBJ2-2
clone size: -
V gene: TRBV18
D gene: -

CDR3 DNA: TGTGCCAGCAGCTCCGGACAGCGTCCTCAGCCCCAGCATTTT
CDR3 protein: CASSSGQRPQPQHF
J gene: TRBJ1-5
clone size: -
V gene: TRBV5-6
D gene: -

CDR3 DNA: TGTGCCACCCAGGGGGGCAGCTCCTACGAGCAGTACTTC
CDR3 protein: CATQGGSSYEQYF
J gene: TRBJ2-7
clone size: -
V gene: TRBV10-3
D gene: -

CDR3 DNA: TGTGCCAGCAGTTTTGGCAGGGGTAATGGCTACACCTTC
CDR3 protein: CASSFGRGNGYTF
J gene: TRBJ1-2
clone size: once
V gene: TRBV27
D gene: -

CDR3 DNA: TGTGCCAGCAGCTCCGATAGCGGAGGCTTTAATGAGCAGTTCTTC
CDR3 protein: CASSSDSGGFNEQFF
J gene: TRBJ2-1
clone size: -
V gene: TRBV7-2
D gene: -

CDR3 DNA: TGTGCCAGCAGCTTATCCATTCTAGCAAACCATGAGCAGTTCTTC
CDR3 protein: CASSLSILANHEQFF
J gene: TRBJ2-1
clone size: once
V gene: TRBV7-6
D gene: -

CDR3 DNA: TGTGCCAGCAGCCCAACAGGGGAACCCTACAATGAGCAGTTCTTC
CDR3 protein: CASSPTGEPYNEQFF
J gene: TRBJ2-1
clone size: -
V gene: TRBV9
D gene: TRBD1

CDR3 DNA: TGTGCCAGCAGCGTAGCGCTAGGTGAGCAGTACTTC
CDR3 protein: CASSVALGEQYF
J gene: TRBJ2-7
clone size: -
V gene: TRBV9
D gene: -